This T cell receptor (beta chain) was found in a study of blood T cell repertoires in COVID-19. Overall study context: Acute and convalescent COVID-19 samples came from the United States, Italy and Spain. In each case, the material was cDNA or gDNA derived from T cells, B-cell-depleted T cells, or PBMCs.

Per the germline V gene, CDR1 is SQVTM and CDR2 is ANQGSEA. Trimming took 2 bases from V and 1 from J; bases not matched to a gene: 4. CDR3 length: 14 residues. Original methodology: Reference gene primers were amplified, and this amplification served to estimate nucleated cell counts. Method: immunoSEQ multiplex PCR; TCRdb's copy keeps in-frame clones and lacks some. V and J calls and clone size are as listed in that table; D and trimming were resolved from the DNA. The table lists about 25,000 clones, 70% to 90% of them singletons. This receptor was obtained from a human donor with active COVID-19. The donor label of this sample is uncertain. The sequencing input was peripheral blood. The chain uses TRBV29-1 and TRBJ2-5; 7 bases align to TRBD2. In DNA, the CDR3 is TGCAGCGTTGAACTAGCGGTACTCCAAGAGACCCAGTACTTC. This encodes CSVELAVLQETQYF.